This T cell receptor (beta chain) appears in the sequencing data of a study of shared clonotypes between healthy human individuals. CD45RO-negative, CCR7-positively selected cells formed the naive CD8 fraction, excluding terminally differentiated effector memory CD45RA+ cells. Per germline, CDR1 SGHAT and CDR2 FQNNGV. V lost 4 bases and J 3 bases, leaving 15 bases between the germline ends. This CDR3 has 15 amino acids. In the original workflow: Sequence data from immunoSEQ were junction-only and lacked quality scores; consequently, filtering differed. The assay was immunoSEQ multiplex PCR, and TCRdb's table has in-frame clones only and misses some. V and J calls and clone size follow that table, whereas D and trimming were derived from the DNA. The table shows a few million clones, with about 93% occurring only once.

This chain joins TRBV11-2 and TRBJ2-5; TRBD2 might be the D (5 bases). What was sequenced was naive CD8+ T cells from PBMCs. This TCR was recovered from a man younger than 35 in good health. Some clones in this sample may be carry-over from other donors' samples. CDR3 region: CASSSAGGWEETQYF. The CDR3 DNA reads TGTGCCAGCAGCTCCGCGGGTGGGTGGGAAGAGACCCAGTACTTC.